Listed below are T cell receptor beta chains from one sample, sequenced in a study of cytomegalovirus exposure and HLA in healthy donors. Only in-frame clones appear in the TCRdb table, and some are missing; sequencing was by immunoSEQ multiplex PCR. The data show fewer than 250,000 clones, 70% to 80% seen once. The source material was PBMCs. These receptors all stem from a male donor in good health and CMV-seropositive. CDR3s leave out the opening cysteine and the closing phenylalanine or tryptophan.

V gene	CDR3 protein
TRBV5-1	ASSPGLADAYYEQY
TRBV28	ASSQPEAGEQY
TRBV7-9	ASRETGGEQY
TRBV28	ASSSASGTNEQF
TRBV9	ASSVGAVDREFPYEQY
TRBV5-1	ASTLFGGGIVGTDTQY
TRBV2	ASSRDRVGNQPQH
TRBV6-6	ASSFPGYEQY
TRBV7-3	ASSKLAGGTDTQY
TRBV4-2	ASSQGTATDTQY
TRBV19	ASSFSGAGNQPQH
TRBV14	ASSDLGQGVRAAF
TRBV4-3	ASSQDAERRGTDTQY
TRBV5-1	ASSLTLDGVVGYT
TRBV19	ASKALLGANTGELF
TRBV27	ASSFTGTSGRVSYNEQF
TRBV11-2	ASSLRAGPYNEQF
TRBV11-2	ASSPPGQPEKLF
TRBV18	ASSPNVREKLF
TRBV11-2	ASSTNRATNEKLF
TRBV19	ASRLTGPLNTEAF
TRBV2	ASSPRRGNQPQH
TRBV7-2	ASSFRTNSYEQY
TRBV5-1	ASSLYSGTNYGYT
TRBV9	ASSSTPFSNQPQH
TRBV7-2	ASSTPTGLSYEQY
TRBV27	ASSPGQGGYYEQY
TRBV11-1	ASSPSGTGRRYEQY